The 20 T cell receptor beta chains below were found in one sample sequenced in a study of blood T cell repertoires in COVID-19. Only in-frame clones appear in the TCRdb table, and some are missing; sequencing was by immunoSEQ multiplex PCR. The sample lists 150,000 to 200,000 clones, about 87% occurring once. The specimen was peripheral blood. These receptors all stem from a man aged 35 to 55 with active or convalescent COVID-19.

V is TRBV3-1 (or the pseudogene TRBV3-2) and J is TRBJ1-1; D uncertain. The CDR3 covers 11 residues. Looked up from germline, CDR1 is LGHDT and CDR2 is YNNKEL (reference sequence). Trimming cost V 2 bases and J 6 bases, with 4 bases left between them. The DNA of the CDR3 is TGTGCCAGCAGCCAATCCGCTGAAGCTTTCTTT. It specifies CASSQSAEAFF.

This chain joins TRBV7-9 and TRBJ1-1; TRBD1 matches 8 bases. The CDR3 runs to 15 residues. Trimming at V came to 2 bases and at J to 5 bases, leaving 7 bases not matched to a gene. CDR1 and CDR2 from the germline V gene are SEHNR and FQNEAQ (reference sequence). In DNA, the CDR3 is TGTGCCAGCAGCTTACACTCACAGGGGGGGACTGAAGCTTTCTTT. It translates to CASSLHSQGGTEAFF.

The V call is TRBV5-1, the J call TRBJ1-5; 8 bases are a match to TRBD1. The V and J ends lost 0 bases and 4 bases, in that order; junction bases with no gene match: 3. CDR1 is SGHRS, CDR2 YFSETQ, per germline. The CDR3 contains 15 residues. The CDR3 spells CASSLGTGTNQPQHF. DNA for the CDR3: TGCGCCAGCAGCTTGGGGACAGGGACTAATCAGCCCCAGCATTTT.

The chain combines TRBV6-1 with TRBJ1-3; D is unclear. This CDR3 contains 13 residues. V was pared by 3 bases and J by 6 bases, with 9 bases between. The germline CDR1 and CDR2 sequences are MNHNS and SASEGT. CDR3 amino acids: CASSDVVLNTIYF. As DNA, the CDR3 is TGTGCCAGCAGTGACGTTGTATTAAACACCATATATTTT.

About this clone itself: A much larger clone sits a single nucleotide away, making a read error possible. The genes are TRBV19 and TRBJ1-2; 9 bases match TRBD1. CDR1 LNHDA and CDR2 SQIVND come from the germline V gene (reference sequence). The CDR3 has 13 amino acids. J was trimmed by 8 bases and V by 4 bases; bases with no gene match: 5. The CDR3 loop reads CASSTTGGDGYTF. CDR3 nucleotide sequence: TGTGCCAGTAGTACTACAGGGGGCGACGGCTACACCTTC. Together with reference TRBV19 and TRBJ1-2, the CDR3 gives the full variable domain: DGGITQSPKYLFRKEGQNVTLSCEQNLNHDAMYWYRQDPGQGLRLIYYSQIVNDFQKGDIAEGYSVSREKKESFPLTVTSAQKNPTAFYLCASSTTGGDGYTFGSGTRLTVV.

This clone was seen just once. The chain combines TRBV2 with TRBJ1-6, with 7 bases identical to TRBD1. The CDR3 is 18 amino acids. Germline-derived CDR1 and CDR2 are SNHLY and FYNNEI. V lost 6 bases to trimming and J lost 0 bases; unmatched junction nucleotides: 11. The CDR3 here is CASRDTGQRSSYNSPLHF. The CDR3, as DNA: TGTGCCAGCAGGGATACGGGACAGAGGAGCTCCTATAATTCACCCCTCCACTTT.

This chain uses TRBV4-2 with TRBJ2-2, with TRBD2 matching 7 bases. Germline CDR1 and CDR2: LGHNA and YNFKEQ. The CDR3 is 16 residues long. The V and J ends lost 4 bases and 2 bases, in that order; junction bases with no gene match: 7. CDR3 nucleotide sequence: TGTGCCAGCAGCCGCCATCGGGGGGACAACACCGGGGAGCTGTTTTTT. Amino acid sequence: CASSRHRGDNTGELFF.

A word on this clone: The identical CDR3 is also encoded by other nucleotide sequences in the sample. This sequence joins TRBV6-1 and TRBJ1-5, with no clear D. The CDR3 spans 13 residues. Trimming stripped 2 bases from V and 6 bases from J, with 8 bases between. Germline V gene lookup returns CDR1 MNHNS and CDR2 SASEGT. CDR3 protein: CASSEREGQPQHF. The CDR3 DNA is TGTGCCAGCAGTGAAAGGGAGGGTCAGCCCCAGCATTTT.

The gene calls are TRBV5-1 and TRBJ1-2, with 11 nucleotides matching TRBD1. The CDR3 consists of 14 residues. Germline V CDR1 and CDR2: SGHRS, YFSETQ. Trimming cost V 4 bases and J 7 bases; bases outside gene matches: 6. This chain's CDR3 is CASSDRTGGGGYTF. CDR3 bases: TGCGCCAGCAGCGATCGGACAGGGGGCGGTGGCTACACCTTC.

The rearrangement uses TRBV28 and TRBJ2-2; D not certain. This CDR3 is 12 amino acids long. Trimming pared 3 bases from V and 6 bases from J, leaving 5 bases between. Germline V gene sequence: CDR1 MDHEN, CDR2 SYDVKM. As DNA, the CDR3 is TGTGCCAGCAGTTTTCTCGCCGGGGAGCTGTTTTTT. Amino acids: CASSFLAGELFF.

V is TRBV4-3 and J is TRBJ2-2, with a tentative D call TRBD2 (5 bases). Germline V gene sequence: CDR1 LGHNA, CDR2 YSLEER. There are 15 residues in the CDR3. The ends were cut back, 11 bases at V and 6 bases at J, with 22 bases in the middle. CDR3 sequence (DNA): TGCGCCCGCAACCTCGGGGTAAGGTTCGCCGGGGAGCTGTTTTTT. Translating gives CARNLGVRFAGELFF.

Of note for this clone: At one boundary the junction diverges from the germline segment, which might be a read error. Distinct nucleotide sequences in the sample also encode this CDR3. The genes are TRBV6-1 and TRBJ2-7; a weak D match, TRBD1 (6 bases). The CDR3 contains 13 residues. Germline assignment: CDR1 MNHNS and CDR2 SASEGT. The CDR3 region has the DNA TGTGCCAGCAGTGAATGGACAGCCTATGAGCAGTACTTC. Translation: CASSEWTAYEQYF.

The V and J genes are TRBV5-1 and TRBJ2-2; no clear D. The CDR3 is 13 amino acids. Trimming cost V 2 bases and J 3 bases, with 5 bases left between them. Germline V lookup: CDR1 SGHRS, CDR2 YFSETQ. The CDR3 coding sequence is TGCGCCAGCAGCTTAGCCTACACCGGGGAGCTGTTTTTT. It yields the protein CASSLAYTGELFF.

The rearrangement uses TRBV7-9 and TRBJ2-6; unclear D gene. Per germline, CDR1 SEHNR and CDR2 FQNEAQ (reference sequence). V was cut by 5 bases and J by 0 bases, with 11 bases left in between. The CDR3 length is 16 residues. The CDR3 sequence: CASSEYPSSGANVLTF. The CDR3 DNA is TGTGCCAGCAGCGAATATCCGAGCTCTGGGGCCAACGTCCTGACTTTC.

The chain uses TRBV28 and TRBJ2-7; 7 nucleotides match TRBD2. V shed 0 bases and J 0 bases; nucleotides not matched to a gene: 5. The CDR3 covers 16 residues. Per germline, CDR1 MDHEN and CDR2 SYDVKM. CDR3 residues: CASSLWAGGSSYEQYF. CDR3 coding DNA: TGTGCCAGCAGTTTATGGGCCGGGGGGAGCTCCTACGAGCAGTACTTC.

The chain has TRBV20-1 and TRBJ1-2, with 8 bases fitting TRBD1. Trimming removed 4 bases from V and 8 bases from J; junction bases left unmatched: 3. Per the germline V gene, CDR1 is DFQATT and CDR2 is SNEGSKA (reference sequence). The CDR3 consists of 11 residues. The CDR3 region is CSATGQGGYTF. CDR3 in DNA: TGCAGTGCTACCGGACAGGGCGGCTACACCTTC.

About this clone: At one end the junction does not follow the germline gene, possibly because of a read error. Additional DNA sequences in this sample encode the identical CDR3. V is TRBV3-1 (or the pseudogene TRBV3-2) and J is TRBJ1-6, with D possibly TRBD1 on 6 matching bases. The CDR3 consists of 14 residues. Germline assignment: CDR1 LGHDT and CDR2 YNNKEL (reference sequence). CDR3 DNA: TGTGCCAGCAGCCCGGGACACCCTAATTCACCCCTCCATTTT. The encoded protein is CASSPGHPNSPLHF.

CDR3 region: CASSRGGQGSNYGYTF. CDR3 sequence (DNA): TGTGCCAGCAGCAGGGGGGGTCAGGGCTCCAACTATGGCTACACCTTC. The chain uses TRBV7-2 and TRBJ1-2, with D possibly TRBD1 on 6 matching bases. The germline V and J ends were trimmed by 5 bases and 2 bases, with 18 bases remaining between them. The CDR3 is made up of 16 amino acids. Germline CDR1 and CDR2: SGHTA and FQGNSA.

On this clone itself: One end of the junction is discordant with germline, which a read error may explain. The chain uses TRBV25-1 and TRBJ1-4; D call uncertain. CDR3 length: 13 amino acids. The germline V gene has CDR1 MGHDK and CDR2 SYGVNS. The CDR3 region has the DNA TGTGCCAGCAGCGAATATAGCGAGGAAAAACTGTTTTTT. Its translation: CASSEYSEEKLFF.

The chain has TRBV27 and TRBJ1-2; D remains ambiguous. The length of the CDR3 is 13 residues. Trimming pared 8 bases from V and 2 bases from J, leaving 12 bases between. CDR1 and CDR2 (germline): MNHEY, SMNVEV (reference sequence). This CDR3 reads CASQNSPNYGYTF. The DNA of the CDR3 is TGTGCCAGCCAAAACAGTCCGAACTATGGCTACACCTTC.